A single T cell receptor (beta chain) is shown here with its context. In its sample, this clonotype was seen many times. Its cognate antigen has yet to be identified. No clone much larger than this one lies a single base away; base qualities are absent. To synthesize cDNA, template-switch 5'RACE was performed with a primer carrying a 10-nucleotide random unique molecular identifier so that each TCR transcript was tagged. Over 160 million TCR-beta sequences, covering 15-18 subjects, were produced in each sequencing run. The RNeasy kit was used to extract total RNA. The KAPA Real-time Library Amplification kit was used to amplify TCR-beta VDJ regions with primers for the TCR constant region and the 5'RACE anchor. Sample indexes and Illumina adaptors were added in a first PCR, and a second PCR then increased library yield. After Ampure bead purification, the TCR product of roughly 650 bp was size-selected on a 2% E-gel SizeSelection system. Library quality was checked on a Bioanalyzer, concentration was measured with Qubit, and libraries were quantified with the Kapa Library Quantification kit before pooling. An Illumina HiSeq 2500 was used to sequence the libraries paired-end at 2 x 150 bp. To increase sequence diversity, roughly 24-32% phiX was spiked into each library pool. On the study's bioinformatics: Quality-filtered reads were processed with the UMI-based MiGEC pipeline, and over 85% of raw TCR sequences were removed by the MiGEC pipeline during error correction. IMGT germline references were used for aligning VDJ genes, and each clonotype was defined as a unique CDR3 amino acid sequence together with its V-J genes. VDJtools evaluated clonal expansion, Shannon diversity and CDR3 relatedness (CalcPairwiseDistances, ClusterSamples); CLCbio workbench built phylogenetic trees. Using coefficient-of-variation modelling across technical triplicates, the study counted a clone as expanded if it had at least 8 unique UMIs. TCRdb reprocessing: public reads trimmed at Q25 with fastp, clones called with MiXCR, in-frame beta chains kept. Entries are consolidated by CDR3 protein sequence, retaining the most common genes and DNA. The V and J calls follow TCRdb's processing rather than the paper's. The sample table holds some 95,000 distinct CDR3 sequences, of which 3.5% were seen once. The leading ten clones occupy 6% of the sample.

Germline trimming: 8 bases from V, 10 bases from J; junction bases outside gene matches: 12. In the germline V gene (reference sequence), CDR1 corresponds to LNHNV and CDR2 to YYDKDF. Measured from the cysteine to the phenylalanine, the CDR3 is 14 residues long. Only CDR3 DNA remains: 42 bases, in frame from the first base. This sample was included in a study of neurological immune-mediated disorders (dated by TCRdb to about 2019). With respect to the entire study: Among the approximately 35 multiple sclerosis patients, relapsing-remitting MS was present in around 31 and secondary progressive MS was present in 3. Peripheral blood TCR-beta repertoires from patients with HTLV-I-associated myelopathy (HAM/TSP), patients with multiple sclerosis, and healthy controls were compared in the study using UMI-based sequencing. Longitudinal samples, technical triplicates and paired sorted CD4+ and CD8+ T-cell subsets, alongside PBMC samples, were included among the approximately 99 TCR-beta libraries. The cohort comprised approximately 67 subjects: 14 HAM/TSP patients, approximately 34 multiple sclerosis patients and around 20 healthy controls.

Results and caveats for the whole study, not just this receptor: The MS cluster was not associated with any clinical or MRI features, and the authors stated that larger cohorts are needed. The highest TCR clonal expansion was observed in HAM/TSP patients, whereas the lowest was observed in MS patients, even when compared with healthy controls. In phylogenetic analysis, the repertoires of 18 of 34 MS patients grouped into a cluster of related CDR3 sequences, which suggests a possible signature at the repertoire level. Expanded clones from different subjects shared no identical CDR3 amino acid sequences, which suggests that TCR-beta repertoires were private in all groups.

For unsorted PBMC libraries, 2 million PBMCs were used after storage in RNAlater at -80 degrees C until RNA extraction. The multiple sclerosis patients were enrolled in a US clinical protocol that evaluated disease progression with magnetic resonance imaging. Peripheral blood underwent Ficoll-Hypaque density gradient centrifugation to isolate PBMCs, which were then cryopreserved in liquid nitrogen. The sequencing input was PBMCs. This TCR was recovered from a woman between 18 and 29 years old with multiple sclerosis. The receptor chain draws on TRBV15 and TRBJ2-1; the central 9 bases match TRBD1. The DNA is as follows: TGTGCCACCCAGGGAACAGGGGGCGCGGGGGAGCAGTTCTTC. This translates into CATQGTGGAGEQFF.